The 10 T cell receptor beta chains presented below share a single source sample, sequenced in a study of T cells after somatic rescue of genetic block. TCRdb's table, derived via immunoSEQ multiplex PCR, lists solely in-frame clones and lacks some. The sample consists of 45,000 to 70,000 clones, around 96% of them appearing once. Sequencing was carried out using peripheral blood mononuclear cells (PBMCs). These receptors were collected from a child under two years old.

This clone came up once. The chain has TRBV5-1 and TRBJ2-3, with D maybe TRBD1 (6 bases). Trimming removed 0 bases from V and 1 base from J, with 9 bases in between. The CDR3 has 15 residues. Per the germline V gene, CDR1 is SGHRS and CDR2 is YFSETQ. This CDR3 is CASSLVAGGTDTQYF. For the CDR3, the DNA is TGCGCCAGCAGCTTGGTGGCAGGGGGCACAGATACGCAGTATTTT.

The genes are TRBV13 and TRBJ1-2, with D perhaps matching TRBD1 (6 bases). V gave up 0 bases and J gave up 2 bases, with 10 bases separating them. The CDR3 sequence is 15 residues long. CDR1 is PRHDT, CDR2 FYEKMQ, per germline (reference sequence). Written as DNA, the CDR3 is TGTGCCAGCAGCTTAGGGGGGACAAAAAACTATGGCTACACCTTC. Residues: CASSLGGTKNYGYTF.

The V and J genes are TRBV21-1 and TRBJ2-2; TRBD1 is taken as the D call from the table, unchecked against the DNA. TRBV21-1 corresponds to a pseudogene. This CDR3 is 15 amino acids long. For the CDR3, the DNA is TGTGCCAGTTTCAAAAACAGGGGACCCACCGGGGAGCTGTTTTTT. It codes for CASFKNRGPTGELFF.

This chain links TRBV7-2 with TRBJ2-3, with D possibly matching TRBD2 (7 bases). CDR1 SGHTA and CDR2 FQGNSA come from the germline V gene. The CDR3 loop spans 15 amino acids. Trimming shortened V by 5 bases and J by 2 bases, and 14 bases separated the two germline ends. The CDR3 protein is CASSQGGGITDTQYF. CDR3 nucleotide sequence: TGTGCCAGCAGCCAAGGGGGGGGAATCACAGATACGCAGTATTTT. The full variable domain, completed using reference TRBV7-2 and TRBJ2-3, is GAGVSQSPSNKVTEKGKDVELRCDPISGHTALYWYRQSLGQGLEFLIYFQGNSAPDKSGLPSDRFSAERTGGSVSTLTIQRTQQEDSAVYLCASSQGGGITDTQYFGPGTRLTVL.

The CDR3 sequence: CASSQTGAGGAYEQYF. CDR3 DNA sequence: TGCGCCAGCAGCCAAACCGGGGCAGGGGGCGCTTACGAGCAGTACTTC. The V call is TRBV4-1, the J call TRBJ2-7; 8 positions agree with TRBD1. Germline values: CDR1 MGHRA, CDR2 YSYEKL. V trimming: 2 bases; J trimming: 4 bases; junction bases outside the gene matches: 10. This CDR3 is 16 amino acids long.

This rearrangement joins TRBV4-1 to TRBJ2-2; 10 nucleotides agree with TRBD2. With 1 base clipped from V and 1 base from J, the junction kept 0 bases outside the gene matches. The CDR3 has 16 residues. The germline gives CDR1 MGHRA, CDR2 YSYEKL. CDR3 in amino acids: CASSQGTSGNTGELFF. CDR3 coding DNA: TGCGCCAGCAGCCAAGGGACTAGCGGGAACACCGGGGAGCTGTTTTTT.

The chain links TRBV19 to TRBJ2-5; D is unresolved. The V end was cut by 5 bases, the J end by 5 bases, with 12 bases between. Germline CDR1 LNHDA, CDR2 SQIVND (reference sequence). The CDR3 is 13 amino acids. The CDR3 is CASSLWIGETQYF. In DNA form, the CDR3 reads TGTGCCAGTAGTTTATGGATCGGGGAGACCCAGTACTTC.

The V gene is TRBV7-9, the J gene TRBJ2-7; possibly TRBD2 for D (5 bases). V was cut by 5 bases and J by 3 bases, with 11 bases left in between. The CDR3 runs to 13 residues. The germline gives CDR1 SEHNR, CDR2 FQNEAQ (reference sequence). CDR3 amino acids: CASSKGLNYEQYF. The CDR3 DNA is TGTGCCAGCAGCAAAGGACTGAACTACGAGCAGTACTTC.

The chain has TRBV4-1 and TRBJ1-2; 9 nucleotides align to TRBD1. Trimming cost V 0 bases and J 5 bases; bases outside gene matches: 10. Per germline, CDR1 MGHRA and CDR2 YSYEKL. This CDR3 has 17 residues. CDR3 coding DNA: TGCGCCAGCAGCCAAGAGCCCGGGACAGGGCCGAGGTATGGCTACACCTTC. This codes for CASSQEPGTGPRYGYTF.

The V gene is TRBV18, the J gene TRBJ1-2, with 8 bases lining up with TRBD1. Germline trimming cut 6 bases from V and 4 bases from J; bases unmatched to any gene: 4. In germline, CDR1 is KGHSH, CDR2 LQKENI. The CDR3 length is 13 residues. The DNA for the CDR3 is TGTGCCAGCTCTCCCACAGGGGGCTATGGCTACACCTTC. Its translation is CASSPTGGYGYTF.